The present entry profiles one T cell receptor beta chain with its context. The antigen it recognizes is unknown. No base-level quality is on record; no much larger clone is a single base apart. Patients with a history of autoimmune disease or receiving systemic immunosuppression were excluded from the trial. Peripheral blood for TCR sequencing was collected from all dose cohorts at baseline, on cycle 4 day 1, and on cycle 7 day 1. Samples came from an open-label, multicenter, first-in-human phase I dose-escalation trial of ivuxolimab. The trial enrolled adults with locally advanced or metastatic head and neck squamous cell, hepatocellular, melanoma or renal cell carcinoma. CD4+ and CD8+ T cells were sorted separately from peripheral blood before TCR sequencing. The data originate from a study of OX40 agonist ivuxolimab in advanced cancers. Context from the whole study: Ivuxolimab was a fully human IgG2 agonistic monoclonal antibody targeting the costimulatory receptor OX40 (CD134). Intravenous ivuxolimab was administered to patients every 2 weeks at six dose levels: 0.01, 0.1, 0.3, 1.5, 3 and 10 mg/kg. Among the roughly 50 dose-escalation patients, 19 had hepatocellular carcinoma, roughly 15 melanoma, 9 renal cell carcinoma and 9 head and neck cancer. In the dose-escalation cohort, more than 75% of patients were male, and the mean age was approximately 60 years, with a range of 23 to 79. Prior anti-PD-1, anti-PD-L1 or anti-CTLA-4 therapy was permitted, and checkpoint inhibitors had been received by around 39% of dose-escalation patients. Partial responses were achieved by three dose-escalation patients, of whom one had hepatocellular carcinoma and two had cutaneous melanoma. Peripheral TCRbeta sequencing aimed to test whether ivuxolimab altered TCR sequence diversity and caused clonal T-cell expansion. The paper describes the monotherapy dose-escalation part (N of about 57 patients) of the phase I trial of ivuxolimab.

The CDR3 numbers 14 residues from cysteine through phenylalanine. Only the CDR3 region is kept as DNA, spanning 42 bases read in frame from base 1. V is cut back by 6 bases and J by 2 bases, with 5 bases in the junction unmatched. According to the germline V gene, CDR1 reads MDHEN and CDR2 reads SYDVKM. Genomic DNA was isolated from the sorted cells so that the TCRbeta CDR3 region could be sequenced. The immunoSEQ Assay was used for sequencing of TCRbeta CDR3 regions. The table was pulled from immuneACCESS by TCRdb, which kept in-frame rearrangements only. Such tables lose some clones; where checked, under half of the loss comes from unresolved V genes, and the rest has no known cause. The table for this sample lists some 60,000 clones; 70% to 90% of them were counted only once. Roughly 4% of the sample lies in the top ten. Overall results and qualifications from the work: At doses from 0.1 to 3.0 mg/kg, clonal expansion was seen in both CD4+ and CD8+ blood T cells between baseline and week 6. Low levels of normalized T-cell clonal expansion were also seen in some nonresponding patients. On average, CD8+ T cells showed more expanded clones than CD4+ T cells after ivuxolimab. In the 0.1-3.0 mg/kg groups, partial responders were among the patients with the lowest normalized peripheral clonal expansion, particularly in CD8+ T cells. Antigen specificity was not determined for the clonally expanded peripheral T cells.

This receptor chain uses TRBV28 and TRBJ1-2, with 8 bases aligning to TRBD1. This material consisted of CD4+ or CD8+ T cells sorted from blood, taken in a trial of the OX40 agonist ivuxolimab. This clonotype originated in an adult with an advanced solid tumor such as melanoma, head and neck, liver or kidney cancer. At the DNA level, the sequence is TGTGCCAGCAGGGCACAGGGGGGGAACTATGGCTACACCTTC. This gives the protein CASRAQGGNYGYTF.